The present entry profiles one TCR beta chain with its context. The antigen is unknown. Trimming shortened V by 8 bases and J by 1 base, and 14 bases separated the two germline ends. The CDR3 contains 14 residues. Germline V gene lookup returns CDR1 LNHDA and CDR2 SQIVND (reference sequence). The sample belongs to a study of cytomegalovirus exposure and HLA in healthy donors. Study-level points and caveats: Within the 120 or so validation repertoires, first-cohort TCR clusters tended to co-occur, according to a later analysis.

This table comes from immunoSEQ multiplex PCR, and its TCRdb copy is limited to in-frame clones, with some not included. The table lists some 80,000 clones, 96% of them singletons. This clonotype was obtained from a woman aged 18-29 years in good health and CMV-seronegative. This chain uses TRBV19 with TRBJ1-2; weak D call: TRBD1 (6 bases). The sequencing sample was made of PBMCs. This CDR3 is CASGAQGVNYGYTF. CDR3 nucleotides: TGTGCCAGTGGGGCACAGGGAGTTAACTATGGCTACACCTTC.